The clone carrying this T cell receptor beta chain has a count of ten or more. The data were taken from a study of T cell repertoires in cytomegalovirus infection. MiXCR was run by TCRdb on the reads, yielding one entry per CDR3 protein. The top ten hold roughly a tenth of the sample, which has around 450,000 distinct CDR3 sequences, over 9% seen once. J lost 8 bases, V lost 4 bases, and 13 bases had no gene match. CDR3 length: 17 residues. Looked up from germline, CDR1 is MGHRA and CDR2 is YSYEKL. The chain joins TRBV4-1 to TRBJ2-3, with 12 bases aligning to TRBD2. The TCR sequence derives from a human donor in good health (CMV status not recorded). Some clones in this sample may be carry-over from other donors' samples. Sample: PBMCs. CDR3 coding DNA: TGCGCCAGCAGCCCGGCGACTAGCGGGGGATACCGGTCTACGCAGTATTTT. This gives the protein CASSPATSGGYRSTQYF.